Listed here are 26 T cell receptor beta chains from one sample, sequenced in a study of regulatory T cells in long-lasting Graves disease. In building TCR beta libraries, iRepertoire HTBI primers were used together with Arm-PCR of CDR3 regions. TCRdb used MiXCR to reprocess the multiplex PCR reads, holding one entry per CDR3 protein. The sample has 700,000 or so distinct CDR3 sequences; 30% are singletons. The sample's time point: persistent/refractory GD, antithyroid drugs over 5 years with positive TRAb. The TCR library was made from RNA that had been extracted from PBMCs in TRIzol. The sample consisted of peripheral blood mononuclear cells (PBMCs), taken when the disease was refractory, from a patient treated with antithyroid drugs. These receptors came from a female donor with Graves disease.

For this clonotype: A much bigger clone sits one base away, suggesting this may be a read error. The V call is TRBV6-1, the J call TRBJ1-6; D is ambiguous. Per germline, CDR1 MNHNS and CDR2 SASEGT. CDR3 size: 11 residues. The CDR3 bases are TGTGGCAGCAGTATTGCTTCACCCCTCCACTTT. Translated: CGSSIASPLHF.

The genes are TRBV7-2 and TRBJ1-1, with 7 bases fitting TRBD1. The CDR3 is made up of 16 amino acids. Germline V lookup: CDR1 SGHTA, CDR2 FQGNSA. Trimming removed 0 bases from V and 3 bases from J; junction bases left unmatched: 7. DNA for the CDR3: TGTGCCAGCAGCTTAGCGCTGGGGACAGCACACACTGAAGCTTTCTTT. This sequence encodes CASSLALGTAHTEAFF.

This rearrangement joins TRBV20-1 to TRBJ2-5, with TRBD2 matching over 10 bases. The length of the CDR3 is 15 residues. Germline V CDR1 and CDR2: DFQATT, SNEGSKA (reference sequence). With 1 base clipped from V and 5 bases from J, the junction kept 7 bases outside the gene matches. The CDR3 reads CSARGAGGPFETQYF. The DNA for the CDR3 is TGCAGTGCTAGAGGAGCGGGAGGGCCGTTTGAGACCCAGTACTTC.

This clonotype was observed at least ten times. The V gene is TRBV12-3 or TRBV12-4, the J gene TRBJ1-2; 7 bases agree with TRBD1. The trim removed 7 bases at V and 3 bases at J, leaving 14 bases unmatched. The CDR3 is 16 amino acids. CDR3 amino acids: CASTRRKGQPHYGYTF. As DNA, the CDR3 is TGTGCCAGCACCAGACGGAAGGGACAGCCCCACTATGGCTACACCTTC.

J is TRBJ2-5 and V is TRBV2; 9 bases agree with TRBD1. Trimming removed 5 bases from V and 7 bases from J; junction bases left unmatched: 5. The length of the CDR3 is 13 residues. Germline CDR1 SNHLY, CDR2 FYNNEI. CDR3 in DNA: TGTGCCAGCAGTCCACAGGGGGCGATGACCCAGTACTTC. Protein product: CASSPQGAMTQYF. Filled out from reference TRBV2 and TRBJ2-5, the complete variable domain reads EPEVTQTPSHQVTQMGQEVILRCVPISNHLYFYWYRQILGQKVEFLVSFYNNEISEKSEIFDDQFSVERPDGSNFTLKIRSTKLEDSAMYFCASSPQGAMTQYFGPGTRLLVL.

The V gene is TRBV30, the J gene TRBJ1-1; tentative D call: TRBD1 (5 bases). Germline V CDR1 and CDR2: GTSNPN, SVGIG (reference sequence). V was trimmed by 4 bases and J by 1 base, leaving 10 bases between them. The CDR3 is made up of 13 amino acids. CDR3 residues: CAWNWGGNTEAFF. As DNA, the CDR3 is TGTGCCTGGAATTGGGGGGGGAACACTGAAGCTTTCTTT.

V gene TRBV9 combines with J gene TRBJ2-1; 11 bases line up with TRBD2. The CDR3 is 16 residues long. Trimming removed 4 bases from V and 7 bases from J; junction bases left unmatched: 10. Germline CDR1 is SGDLS and CDR2 is YYNGEE. DNA for the CDR3: TGTGCCAGCAGCCCTCAAGGGCTAGCGGGGGGTAATGAGCAGTTCTTC. Translating it yields CASSPQGLAGGNEQFF.

This chain uses TRBV5-1 with TRBJ2-7, with D tentatively TRBD1 (6 bases). The germline gives CDR1 SGHRS, CDR2 YFSETQ. The CDR3 extends over 13 amino acids. Trimming took off 0 bases at V and 6 bases at J, with 10 bases between the two ends. For the CDR3, the DNA is TGCGCCAGCAGCTTGGAGGGGGTCCGCGAGCAGTACTTC. Amino acid sequence: CASSLEGVREQYF.

The chain is built from TRBV5-4 and TRBJ2-7, with 8 bases aligning to TRBD2. The CDR3 length is 16 residues. CDR1 and CDR2 from the germline V gene are SGHNT and YYREEE (reference sequence). After removal of 5 bases from V and 5 bases from J, the junction contained 15 bases not matched to a gene. CDR3 in DNA: TGTGCCAGCAGGGGGGGCCCGAGCGGGAGTCGGGACGAGCAGTACTTC. It specifies CASRGGPSGSRDEQYF.

The chain has TRBV16 and TRBJ2-2; TRBD1 or TRBD2 may be the D gene (6 bases each). CDR1 is KGHSY and CDR2 is FQNENV in the germline V gene. This CDR3 has 16 residues. V lost 1 base and J lost 4, with 13 bases in between. CDR3 bases: TGTGCCAGCAGCCAATACAGGGCCGGGAGCACCGGGGAGCTGTTTTTT. Translating it yields CASSQYRAGSTGELFF.

This clonotype showed up many times. This rearrangement joins TRBV6-9 to TRBJ1-1; unclear D gene. Germline V CDR1 and CDR2: MNHGY, SVAAGI. Between the trimmed V and J ends, which lost 4 bases and 0 bases, there was a span of 9 bases. CDR3 length equals 14 residues. The CDR3 bases are TGTGCCAGCAGTTTGCAGAACATGAACACTGAAGCTTTCTTT. Encoded protein: CASSLQNMNTEAFF.

As for this clonotype: A much larger clone sits a single nucleotide away, making a read error possible. The CDR3 loop is CAGSRHSGRPNEKLFF. CDR3 coding DNA: TGTGCCGGCAGTCGGCATTCAGGACGCCCTAATGAAAAACTGTTTTTT. The V and J genes are TRBV12-3 or TRBV12-4 and TRBJ1-4; D is unresolved. The CDR3 has 16 amino acids.

This clonotype was detected many times. V gene TRBV12-3 or TRBV12-4 combines with J gene TRBJ2-7; tentative D call: TRBD1 (5 bases). Deletions cut 7 bases from V and 1 base from J, with 8 bases between. There are 12 residues in the CDR3. This chain's CDR3 is CASTGKSYEQYF. Written as DNA, the CDR3 is TGTGCCAGCACAGGGAAGTCCTACGAGCAGTACTTC.

J is TRBJ2-7 and V is TRBV20-1; 9 positions agree with TRBD2. CDR1 is DFQATT and CDR2 is SNEGSKA in the germline V gene (reference sequence). Trimming took 2 bases from V and 5 from J; bases not matched to a gene: 7. The CDR3 contains 14 residues. CDR3 in DNA: TGCAGTGCTAGACCCTTAGCGGGGGATAACGAGCAGTACTTC. This gives the protein CSARPLAGDNEQYF.

The rearrangement uses TRBV15 and TRBJ2-4, with 15 bases aligning to TRBD2. Germline V lookup: CDR1 LNHNV, CDR2 YYDKDF (reference sequence). V lost 1 base and J lost 7; bases outside the gene matches: 5. The CDR3 has 17 amino acids. CDR3 DNA sequence: TGTGCCACCAGCAGAGGTGCCGGGACTAGCGGGAGGAACATTCAGTACTTC. It codes for CATSRGAGTSGRNIQYF. Filled out from reference TRBV15 and TRBJ2-4, the complete variable domain reads DAMVIQNPRYQVTQFGKPVTLSCSQTLNHNVMYWYQQKSSQAPKLLFHYYDKDFNNEADTPDNFQSRRPNTSFCFLDIRSPGLGDTAMYLCATSRGAGTSGRNIQYFGAGTRLSVL.

Points on this clonotype: An end of the junction differs from the germline gene, which may be a read error. This sequence joins TRBV28 and TRBJ2-1, with TRBD2 as a possible D gene (6 bases). This CDR3 comprises 13 residues. The germline gives CDR1 MDHEN, CDR2 SYDVKM. This chain's CDR3 is CASRLSGDNEQFF. As DNA, the CDR3 is TGTGCCAGCAGGTTATCGGGGGACAATGAGCAGTTCTTC.

A few counts support this clonotype. The rearrangement joins TRBV12-3 or TRBV12-4 to TRBJ1-5; the match to TRBD1 covers 8 bases. CDR3 size: 15 residues. The V segment lost 7 bases and the J segment 1 base; nucleotides outside the gene matches: 6. CDR3 region: CASKRTGTSNQPQHF. CDR3 coding DNA: TGTGCCAGCAAGAGGACAGGGACGAGCAATCAGCCCCAGCATTTT.

The CDR3 reads CASSEQGLDTIYF. As DNA, the CDR3 is TGTGCCTCCAGTGAGCAGGGGCTAGACACCATATATTTT. This chain joins TRBV6-1 and TRBJ1-3; D is possibly TRBD1 (6 bases). Germline lookup yields CDR1 MNHNS and CDR2 SASEGT. The CDR3 length is 13 residues. The V end lost 11 bases, the J end lost 8 bases, and 19 bases lay between the germline ends.

This chain joins TRBV6-1 and TRBJ2-7; 11 bases fit TRBD2. Germline V gives CDR1 MNHNS, CDR2 SASEGT. V dropped 6 bases and J dropped 6; count of bases not matched to a gene: 7. CDR3 length equals 14 residues. CDR3 DNA: TGTGCCAGCAGCGGGACTAGCGGTTTCAGCGAGCAGTACTTC. Its translation is CASSGTSGFSEQYF.

This clonotype came up many times. This chain links TRBV11-2 with TRBJ2-5; perhaps TRBD1 as D (6 bases). Trimming removed 5 bases from V and 1 base from J, with 17 bases in between. Germline loops: CDR1 SGHAT, CDR2 FQNNGV. This CDR3 contains 16 residues. As DNA, the CDR3 is TGTGCCAGCAGCCCGAGGGGGAGTGGGAGCCAAGAGACCCAGTACTTC. It is translated as CASSPRGSGSQETQYF.

DNA for the CDR3: TGTGCCAGCAGCGTGGCACCGAACACCGGGGAGCTGTTTTTT. Protein: CASSVAPNTGELFF. V is TRBV9 and J is TRBJ2-2; unclear D gene. Trimming pared 2 bases from V and 0 bases from J, leaving 5 bases between. This CDR3 contains 14 residues. Germline values: CDR1 SGDLS, CDR2 YYNGEE.

This CDR3 is CASSLYAGGNQPQHF. CDR3 DNA sequence: TGTGCCAGCAGCTTATACGCAGGGGGCAATCAGCCCCAGCATTTT. V is TRBV7-2 and J is TRBJ1-5; tentatively, D is TRBD1 (6 bases). Germline values: CDR1 SGHTA, CDR2 FQGNSA. This CDR3 has 15 residues. The germline V and J ends were trimmed by 2 bases and 2 bases, with 10 bases remaining between them.

This clonotype appeared a few times. The rearrangement uses TRBV7-9 and TRBJ2-7, with TRBD2 identical over 13 bases. Germline loops: CDR1 SEHNR, CDR2 FQNEAQ (reference sequence). J was trimmed by 1 base and V by 5 bases; bases with no gene match: 8. The CDR3 loop spans 17 amino acids. The CDR3 DNA reads TGTGCCAGCAGCGGGGGGACTAGCGGGAAAGAATCCTACGAGCAGTACTTC. The encoded protein is CASSGGTSGKESYEQYF.

This clonotype showed up just once. A much larger clone lies one base from this, so it may be a read error. J is TRBJ1-1 and V is TRBV29-1; no clear D gene. The CDR3 has 11 amino acids. Germline CDR1 and CDR2: SQVTM and ANQGSEA. CDR3 sequence reads: CSADEGTEALF. The CDR3 coding sequence is TGCAGCGCCGACGAAGGAACTGAAGCTCTCTTT.

This clonotype was found a few times. The chain joins TRBV27 to TRBJ2-6; D not resolved. CDR1 and CDR2 from the germline V gene are MNHEY and SMNVEV (reference sequence). This CDR3 is 15 amino acids long. V was cut by 5 bases and J by 0 bases, with 8 bases left in between. The CDR3 nucleotides read TGTGCCAGCAGTCCTCCCTACTCTGGGGCCAACGTCCTGACTTTC. It encodes CASSPPYSGANVLTF.

This clonotype has just a few counts. CDR3 nucleotides: TGTGCCATCAGTAAGACAGGCGTGAATCAGCCCCAGCATTTT. Translation: CAISKTGVNQPQHF. V usage is TRBV10-3 and J usage is TRBJ1-5; weak D call: TRBD1 (6 bases). Germline CDR1 ENHRY, CDR2 SYGVKD. The CDR3 runs to 14 residues. V gave up 5 bases and J gave up 4 bases, with 12 bases separating them.